The sample holds a few counts of the clone carrying this T cell receptor (beta chain). As yet, its antigen is unknown. This specimen belongs to a study of T cell repertoires in cytomegalovirus infection. Study-wide background: CMV infection and matching HLA type were both indicated by public TCR beta signatures. Broader study findings: Within the response measured ex vivo, HLA-C-restricted CMV-specific TCR beta clonotypes were dominant.

From the reads, TCRdb called clonotypes with MiXCR, one entry per CDR3 protein. The sample records more than 300,000 distinct CDR3 sequences, about 35% being singletons. This receptor was identified in a human donor in good health (CMV status not recorded). Some clones in this sample may be carry-over from other donors' samples. Here the sequenced sample was cultured PBMCs, taken from culture after CMV antigen stimulation.

CDR3 sequence (DNA): TGTGCCAGCAGCCCGTTATACGGAGGACAGGGTGGGGAGGAAGATACGCAGTATTTT. Protein product: CASSPLYGGQGGEEDTQYF. The V call is TRBV28, the J call TRBJ2-3; 8 bases are a match to TRBD1. CDR3 length: 19 residues. CDR1 is MDHEN and CDR2 is SYDVKM in the germline V gene. Unmatched junction bases numbered 22, after V lost 6 bases and J lost 5 bases.